This T cell receptor beta chain was captured in a study of T cell repertoires in cytomegalovirus infection. With regard to this clonotype: Its matching antigen is unknown.

Germline assignment: CDR1 ENHRY and CDR2 SYGVKD. Trimming cost V 0 bases and J 14 bases, with 14 bases left between them. The CDR3 is 13 residues long. TCRdb called the reads again in MiXCR, with one record for every CDR3 protein. The sample includes about 890,000 distinct CDR3 sequences, 31% of them seen just once. The starting material was cultured CD8+ T cells from PBMCs, obtained from culture after CMV antigen stimulation. The rearrangement joins TRBV10-3 to TRBJ2-1, with a possible D match to TRBD1 (6 bases). The clonotype comes from a human donor in good health (CMV status not recorded). Some clones in this sample may be carry-over from other donors' samples. This chain's CDR3 is CAISESIQGHKFF. The DNA of the CDR3 is TGTGCCATCAGTGAGTCGATCCAGGGGCATAAGTTCTTC.